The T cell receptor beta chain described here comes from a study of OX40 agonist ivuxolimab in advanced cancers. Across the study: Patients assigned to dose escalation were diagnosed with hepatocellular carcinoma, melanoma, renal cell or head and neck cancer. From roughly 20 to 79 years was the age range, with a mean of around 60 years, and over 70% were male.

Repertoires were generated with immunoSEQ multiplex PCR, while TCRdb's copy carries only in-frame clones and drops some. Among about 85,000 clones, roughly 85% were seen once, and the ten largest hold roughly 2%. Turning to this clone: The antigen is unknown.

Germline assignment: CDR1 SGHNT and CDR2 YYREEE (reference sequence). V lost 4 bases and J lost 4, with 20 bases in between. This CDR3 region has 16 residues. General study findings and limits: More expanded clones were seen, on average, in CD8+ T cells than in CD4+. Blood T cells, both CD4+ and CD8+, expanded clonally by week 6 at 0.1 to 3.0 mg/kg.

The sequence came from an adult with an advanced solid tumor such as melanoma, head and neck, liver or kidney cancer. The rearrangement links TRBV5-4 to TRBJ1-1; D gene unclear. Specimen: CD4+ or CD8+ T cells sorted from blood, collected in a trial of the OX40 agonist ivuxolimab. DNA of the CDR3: TGTGCCAGCAGCCGTACAATAGGACCGGAGGGCACTGAAGCTTTCTTT. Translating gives CASSRTIGPEGTEAFF.